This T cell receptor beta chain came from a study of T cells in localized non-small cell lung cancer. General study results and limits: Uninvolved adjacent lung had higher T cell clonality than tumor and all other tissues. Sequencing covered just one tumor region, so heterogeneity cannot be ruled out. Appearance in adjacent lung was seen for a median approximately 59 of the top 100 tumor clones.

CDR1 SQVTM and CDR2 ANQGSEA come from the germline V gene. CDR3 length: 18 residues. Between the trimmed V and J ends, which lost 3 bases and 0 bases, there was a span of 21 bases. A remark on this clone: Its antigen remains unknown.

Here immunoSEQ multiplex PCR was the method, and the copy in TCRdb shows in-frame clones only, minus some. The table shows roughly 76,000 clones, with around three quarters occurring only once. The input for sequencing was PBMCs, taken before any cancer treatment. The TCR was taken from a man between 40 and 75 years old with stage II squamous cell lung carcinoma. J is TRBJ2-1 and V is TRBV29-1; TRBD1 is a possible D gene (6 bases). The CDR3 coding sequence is TGCAGCGTTGAGGGGGCTCAAGACAAAAAGAGCTCCTACAATGAGCAGTTCTTC. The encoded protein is CSVEGAQDKKSSYNEQFF.